This T cell receptor beta chain came from a study of T cells after yellow fever vaccination. Points from the study as a whole: Reappearance after the booster was observed for most primary-vaccination clones (roughly 97% CD4, roughly 90% CD8).

In this sample, this clonotype turned up many times. Its antigen is undetermined. Researchers made TCR cDNA using 5'RACE template switching, and this step added a universal primer site and UMIs. TCRdb analysed the 5' RACE reads with MiXCR anew, one entry per CDR3 protein. This repertoire shows under 550,000 distinct CDR3 sequences, roughly a fifth found once; its top ten account for about a sixth. Germline CDR1 is SGHRS and CDR2 is YFSETQ. Trimming took 6 bases from V and 4 from J, leaving 19 bases between them. This CDR3 is built from 15 residues. The receptor comes from a man between 18 and 29 years old who received the YFV17D yellow fever vaccine. This chain links TRBV5-1 with TRBJ2-5; D unclear. The sequenced sample was PBMCs, obtained less than 25 days after the first yellow fever vaccination. The CDR3 reads CASTEGRPSAETQYF. The CDR3 region has the DNA TGCGCCAGCACCGAAGGACGCCCGTCGGCAGAGACCCAGTACTTC.